Below, one TCR beta chain is given with its context. The antigen remains undetermined. The data originate from a study of response to subunit inactivated influenza vaccine. Findings and caveats of the study: Only a handful of new T cells, the authors suggested, are recruited with each seasonal influenza vaccination.

Germline V lookup: CDR1 SGDLS, CDR2 YYNGEE. V shed 0 bases and J shed 8 bases, with 12 bases lying between them. The CDR3 runs 14 residues. In TCRdb, the RT-PCR reads were re-called with MiXCR into one record per CDR3 protein. This sample has fewer than 700,000 distinct CDR3 sequences; roughly 13% occur once, and the top ten carry around 13%. This chain connects TRBV9 to TRBJ2-1, with TRBD2 as a possible D gene (7 bases). This sample comprised PBMCs from blood, obtained about 40 days after vaccination. The clonotype originates from a man aged 50-59 years who received an inactivated influenza vaccine. CDR3 in amino acids: CASSVGVGGDEQFF. CDR3 nucleotide sequence: TGTGCCAGCAGCGTAGGAGTAGGGGGGGATGAGCAGTTCTTC.